Following are 31 T cell receptor beta chains from one sample sequenced in a study of beta chain features in type 1 diabetes. Reverse transcription of all isolated RNA meant that expressed TCRB transcripts were sequenced. The assay was immunoSEQ multiplex PCR, and TCRdb's table has in-frame clones only and misses some. The table shows roughly 250,000 clones, with more than 9% occurring only once. Specimen: naive CD4+ T cells from blood. The source is a woman aged 18-30 years in good health.

The gene calls are TRBV7-2 and TRBJ2-1; 10 bases agree with TRBD1. The junction had 13 bases not matched to a gene; V was cut back by 5 bases and J by 9 bases. Germline lookup yields CDR1 SGHTA and CDR2 FQGNSA. The CDR3 is made up of 16 amino acids. The DNA for the CDR3 is TGTGCCAGCAGCCCTGCCGGGACAGGGGCGTCCTTTGAGCAGTTCTTC. As protein: CASSPAGTGASFEQFF. Filled out from reference TRBV7-2 and TRBJ2-1, the complete variable domain reads GAGVSQSPSNKVTEKGKDVELRCDPISGHTALYWYRQSLGQGLEFLIYFQGNSAPDKSGLPSDRFSAERTGGSVSTLTIQRTQQEDSAVYLCASSPAGTGASFEQFFGPGTRLTVL.

This clone was seen only a few times. J is TRBJ2-5 and V is TRBV7-2; possible D gene TRBD1, 5 bases. V lost 3 bases and J lost 5, with 10 bases in between. This CDR3 contains 13 residues. From germline, CDR1 is SGHTA and CDR2 FQGNSA. This CDR3 is CASSFLGVETQYF. DNA of the CDR3: TGTGCCAGCAGCTTTTTAGGGGTCGAGACCCAGTACTTC.

There are a few counts of this clone. The junction differs from germline at one of its ends, possibly a read error. The CDR3 DNA reads TGCGCCAGCACCCAAGGAGGGGGCAGGCGGAACACTGAAGCTTTCTTT. Protein sequence: CASTQGGGRRNTEAFF. The chain couples TRBV4-1 to TRBJ1-1, with TRBD1 matching over 7 bases. This CDR3 has 16 residues. Germline values: CDR1 MGHRA, CDR2 YSYEKL.

This chain joins TRBV10-3 and TRBJ2-6, with D tentatively TRBD1 (6 bases). Germline CDR1 and CDR2: ENHRY and SYGVKD. Trimming took off 6 bases at V and 0 bases at J, with 21 bases between the two ends. CDR3 size: 19 residues. The CDR3 region is CAISRQALTDNSGANVLTF. CDR3 nucleotide sequence: TGTGCCATCAGCAGACAGGCCCTGACTGACAACTCTGGGGCCAACGTCCTGACTTTC.

This sequence joins TRBV5-4 and TRBJ1-1; maybe TRBD1 (6 bases). The CDR3 runs 19 residues. Trimming removed 4 bases from V and 0 bases from J, with 25 bases in between. The germline V gene encodes CDR1 SGHNT and CDR2 YYREEE (reference sequence). This CDR3 is CASSPAMWGGGRVNTEAFF. The CDR3, as DNA: TGTGCCAGCAGCCCGGCGATGTGGGGAGGGGGTCGGGTGAACACTGAAGCTTTCTTT.

The J gene is TRBJ1-2, the V gene TRBV30, with 7 bases aligning to TRBD1. V dropped 2 bases and J dropped 0; count of bases not matched to a gene: 3. The germline CDR1 and CDR2 sequences are GTSNPN and SVGIG (reference sequence). The CDR3 has 14 residues. The CDR3 region is CAWSNRGTNYGYTF. The CDR3 coding sequence is TGTGCCTGGAGTAACAGGGGAACTAACTATGGCTACACCTTC.

This clone was observed a few times. The gene calls are TRBV7-8 and TRBJ2-1; 9 positions agree with TRBD2. The J segment lost 8 bases and the V segment lost 1 base, leaving 6 bases of the junction unmatched. Germline CDR1 reads SGHVS; CDR2 reads FQNEAQ. CDR3 size: 15 residues. CDR3 protein: CASSLVGGRVDEQFF. The CDR3 DNA reads TGTGCCAGCAGCTTAGTGGGCGGGAGGGTCGATGAGCAGTTCTTC.

The rearrangement links TRBV4-2 to TRBJ2-7, with unresolved D. CDR1 and CDR2 from the germline V gene are LGHNA and YNFKEQ. V lost 0 bases, J lost 2 bases, and 8 bases lay in between. The CDR3 has 14 amino acids. This CDR3 reads CASSQEVQTYEQYF. The CDR3 DNA follows: TGTGCCAGCAGCCAAGAGGTACAGACCTACGAGCAGTACTTC.

A few counts support this clone. The chain links TRBV29-1 to TRBJ2-5; 11 positions match TRBD2. Germline values: CDR1 SQVTM, CDR2 ANQGSEA. This CDR3 is 14 amino acids long. Germline trimming cut 7 bases from V and 1 base from J; bases unmatched to any gene: 5. This CDR3 is CSARGLAVQETQYF. DNA of the CDR3: TGCAGCGCCAGGGGACTAGCGGTCCAAGAGACCCAGTACTTC.

V gene TRBV5-1 combines with J gene TRBJ2-1, with 9 bases identical to TRBD1. Germline trimming cut 0 bases from V and 4 bases from J; bases unmatched to any gene: 2. This CDR3 is built from 15 residues. Germline loops: CDR1 SGHRS, CDR2 YFSETQ. The CDR3 protein is CASSLAGTGYNEQFF. CDR3 DNA sequence: TGCGCCAGCAGCTTGGCCGGGACAGGGTACAATGAGCAGTTCTTC.

The chain joins TRBV7-8 to TRBJ2-5, with 7 bases aligning to TRBD2. The CDR3 extends over 14 amino acids. Looked up from germline, CDR1 is SGHVS and CDR2 is FQNEAQ. V was pared by 3 bases and J by 4 bases, with 5 bases of the junction left unmatched. Written as DNA, the CDR3 is TGTGCCAGCAGCTTTACGGGGGAGGGAGAGACCCAGTACTTC. Residues: CASSFTGEGETQYF. Full variable domain (rest looked up from reference TRBV7-8 and TRBJ2-5): GAGVSQSPRYKVAKRGQDVALRCDPISGHVSLFWYQQALGQGPEFLTYFQNEAQLDKSGLPSDRFFAERPEGSVSTLKIQRTQQEDSAVYLCASSFTGEGETQYFGPGTRLLVL.

This clone was picked up a small number of times. V gene TRBV6-1 combines with J gene TRBJ2-2; 8 bases agree with TRBD1. V gave up 4 bases and J gave up 1 base; unmatched junction bases: 2. Germline loops: CDR1 MNHNS, CDR2 SASEGT. There are 15 residues in the CDR3. The CDR3 DNA reads as TGTGCCAGCAGTGTAGGGACAGGGAACACCGGGGAGCTGTTTTTT. It yields the protein CASSVGTGNTGELFF.

This chain joins TRBV7-9 and TRBJ2-7, with 8 bases fitting TRBD1. Germline-derived CDR1 and CDR2 are SEHNR and FQNEAQ (reference sequence). V lost 0 bases and J lost 6; bases outside the gene matches: 1. CDR3 length: 13 residues. The CDR3: CASSLAQGAEQYF. CDR3 DNA: TGTGCCAGCAGCTTAGCGCAGGGGGCCGAGCAGTACTTC.

The chain joins TRBV30 to TRBJ2-3; maybe TRBD2 (5 bases). Germline values: CDR1 GTSNPN, CDR2 SVGIG (reference sequence). Between the trimmed V and J ends, which lost 3 bases and 7 bases, there was a span of 8 bases. The length of the CDR3 is 11 residues. In DNA form, the CDR3 reads TGTGCCTGGAGCGGAGGAAATACGCAGTATTTT. Translation: CAWSGGNTQYF.

This clone has more than one count but fewer than ten. This sequence joins TRBV5-6 and TRBJ1-2, with 7 positions matching TRBD1. Per germline, CDR1 SGHDT and CDR2 YYEEEE. J lost 4 bases, V lost 4 bases, and 10 bases had no gene match. This CDR3 is built from 15 residues. This CDR3 is CASSPDRVQAYGYTF. The CDR3, as DNA: TGTGCCAGCAGCCCCGACAGGGTCCAAGCCTATGGCTACACCTTC.

This clone was found a few times. The chain is built from TRBV6-5 and TRBJ2-3; tentative D call: TRBD2 (5 bases). The CDR3 runs 14 residues. Germline CDR1 reads MNHEY; CDR2 reads SVGAGI. V gave up 5 bases and J gave up 2 bases, with 11 bases separating them. CDR3 DNA sequence: TGTGCCAGCAGTCTCCCGGGAAACACAGATACGCAGTATTTT. Protein product: CASSLPGNTDTQYF.

In DNA, the CDR3 is TGTGCCAGCAGCCCGCAACAGACAACTAATGAAAAACTGTTTTTT. Protein: CASSPQQTTNEKLFF. The chain recombines TRBV14 with TRBJ1-4; D unclear. V lost 4 bases to trimming and J lost 0 bases, with 9 bases between them. In germline, CDR1 is SGHDN, CDR2 FVKESK. This CDR3 has 15 residues.

V gene TRBV29-1 combines with J gene TRBJ2-1; 10 bases align to TRBD2. Germline V gene sequence: CDR1 SQVTM, CDR2 ANQGSEA. The CDR3 has 14 residues. V shed 6 bases and J 15 bases; nucleotides not matched to a gene: 17. The CDR3 loop reads CSVALRASGRAPFF. The CDR3 bases are TGCAGCGTCGCCCTGAGGGCTAGCGGGAGAGCCCCGTTCTTC.

The genes are TRBV2 and TRBJ2-7, with D uncertain. Germline assignment: CDR1 SNHLY and CDR2 FYNNEI. The length of the CDR3 is 11 residues. V was shortened by 8 bases and J by 2 bases, with 7 bases between the two germline ends. The CDR3 region has the DNA TGTGCCAGCTCCCAGACCTACGAGCAGTACTTC. It specifies CASSQTYEQYF.

This clone was observed a few times. The rearrangement joins TRBV4-2 to TRBJ1-1; 7 nucleotides line up with TRBD1. Germline V gives CDR1 LGHNA, CDR2 YNFKEQ. The CDR3 sequence is 16 residues long. The ends lost 0 bases at V and 5 bases at J; junction bases unmatched: 9. CDR3 protein: CASSQDIRQGRTEAFF. CDR3 nucleotides: TGTGCCAGCAGCCAAGATATTCGACAGGGCAGAACTGAAGCTTTCTTT.

The chain has TRBV5-6 and TRBJ2-3, with 12 bases that match TRBD2. The CDR3 loop spans 18 amino acids. Looked up from germline, CDR1 is SGHDT and CDR2 is YYEEEE. V dropped 3 bases and J dropped 1; count of bases not matched to a gene: 9. Written as DNA, the CDR3 is TGTGCCAGCAGCTCCCTAGCGGGGGGGCGGTGGGGCACAGATACGCAGTATTTT. This encodes CASSSLAGGRWGTDTQYF.

This clone was detected only a few times. The CDR3 protein is CASSITGGIGYTF. CDR3 nucleotides: TGTGCCAGTAGTATCACAGGGGGAATCGGCTACACCTTC. This rearrangement joins TRBV19 to TRBJ1-2; the match to TRBD1 covers 8 bases. The CDR3 spans 13 residues. Germline CDR1 and CDR2: LNHDA and SQIVND (reference sequence). Losses at the gene ends were 3 bases for V and 8 bases for J; bases not matched to a gene: 5.

The chain links TRBV2 to TRBJ1-2; D unresolved. The CDR3 covers 14 residues. V shed 2 bases and J shed 3 bases, with 10 bases lying between them. Per the germline V gene, CDR1 is SNHLY and CDR2 is FYNNEI. The CDR3 DNA sequence: TGTGCCAGCAGTGAAATCTCCCCCGACTATGGCTACACCTTC. Its protein product is CASSEISPDYGYTF.

The chain is built from TRBV2 and TRBJ2-7; the match to TRBD1 covers 10 bases. The CDR3 sequence is 17 residues long. Trimming at V came to 4 bases and at J to 7 bases, leaving 16 bases not matched to a gene. Germline values: CDR1 SNHLY, CDR2 FYNNEI. Here the CDR3 reads CASSGIPPGQGPGEQYF. The CDR3 DNA is TGTGCCAGCAGTGGCATCCCGCCGGGACAGGGGCCTGGGGAGCAGTACTTC. Complete variable domain (other parts from reference TRBV2 and TRBJ2-7): EPEVTQTPSHQVTQMGQEVILRCVPISNHLYFYWYRQILGQKVEFLVSFYNNEISEKSEIFDDQFSVERPDGSNFTLKIRSTKLEDSAMYFCASSGIPPGQGPGEQYFGPGTRLTVT.

The chain carries TRBV5-1 and TRBJ2-7; possibly TRBD1 for D (6 bases). Between the trimmed V and J ends, which lost 0 bases and 0 bases, there was a span of 7 bases. Germline CDR1 is SGHRS and CDR2 is YFSETQ. This CDR3 is built from 14 residues. The CDR3 region has the DNA TGCGCCAGCAGCTTGGAACAGGGCTCCTACGAGCAGTACTTC. Protein: CASSLEQGSYEQYF.

The chain employs TRBV5-6 and TRBJ2-7; 7 bases map to TRBD1. This CDR3 has 15 residues. J gave up 7 bases and V 2 bases, and 12 bases lay outside the gene matches. CDR1 SGHDT and CDR2 YYEEEE come from the germline V gene. For the CDR3, the DNA is TGTGCCAGCAGCTTTATAGACAGGGAACACCGGGAGCAGTACTTC. Residues: CASSFIDREHREQYF.

There are a few counts of this clone. J is TRBJ1-4 and V is TRBV30; 10 nucleotides agree with TRBD1. Germline loops: CDR1 GTSNPN, CDR2 SVGIG (reference sequence). V gave up 3 bases and J gave up 10 bases; unmatched junction bases: 8. This CDR3 has 14 amino acids. The CDR3 is CAWSEGTGVGKLFF. The CDR3 DNA is TGTGCCTGGAGCGAGGGGACAGGGGTCGGAAAACTGTTTTTT.

A few counts support this clone. The gene calls are TRBV30 and TRBJ1-3; tentatively, D is TRBD1 (6 bases). Between the trimmed V and J ends, which lost 4 bases and 0 bases, there was a span of 19 bases. Per the germline V gene, CDR1 is GTSNPN and CDR2 is SVGIG (reference sequence). The CDR3 consists of 17 residues. CDR3 residues: CAWTRLWDKSSGNTIYF. DNA for the CDR3: TGTGCCTGGACCCGGCTTTGGGACAAGAGCTCTGGAAACACCATATATTTT. Full variable domain (missing parts from reference TRBV30 and TRBJ1-3): SQTIHQWPATLVQPVGSPLSLECTVEGTSNPNLYWYRQAAGRGLQLLFYSVGIGQISSEVPQNLSASRPQDRQFILSSKKLLLSDSGFYLCAWTRLWDKSSGNTIYFGEGSWLTVV.

This clone was counted a few times. The chain has TRBV19 and TRBJ1-4; D not resolved. The CDR3 is made up of 14 amino acids. The germline CDR1 and CDR2 sequences are LNHDA and SQIVND (reference sequence). V lost 5 bases and J lost 3, with 10 bases in between. The CDR3 DNA reads TGTGCCAGTAGTTTGGATGGAGCTAATGAAAAACTGTTTTTT. Translated: CASSLDGANEKLFF. Based on the CDR3 plus reference TRBV19 and TRBJ1-4, the full variable domain is DGGITQSPKYLFRKEGQNVTLSCEQNLNHDAMYWYRQDPGQGLRLIYYSQIVNDFQKGDIAEGYSVSREKKESFPLTVTSAQKNPTAFYLCASSLDGANEKLFFGSGTQLSVL.

This clone turned up a few times. The gene calls are TRBV19 and TRBJ1-2; D remains ambiguous. The CDR3 covers 16 residues. Germline V gives CDR1 LNHDA, CDR2 SQIVND (reference sequence). V lost 4 bases and J 0 bases, leaving 15 bases between the germline ends. The CDR3: CASSSAGSGSNYGYTF. The CDR3 DNA reads TGTGCCAGTAGTAGCGCGGGAAGTGGGTCTAACTATGGCTACACCTTC.

This clone occurred many times. The chain recombines TRBV7-9 with TRBJ1-2; D gene unclear. This CDR3 is built from 14 residues. Germline assignment: CDR1 SEHNR and CDR2 FQNEAQ (reference sequence). Trimming left V 1 base short and J 2 bases short, with 8 bases between. The CDR3 spells CASSLDSGNYGYTF. The CDR3 DNA follows: TGTGCCAGCAGCTTAGACAGTGGGAACTATGGCTACACCTTC. The full variable domain, its missing parts supplied by reference TRBV7-9 and TRBJ1-2, is DTGVSQNPRHKITKRGQNVTFRCDPISEHNRLYWYRQTLGQGPEFLTYFQNEAQLEKSRLLSDRFSAERPKGSFSTLEIQRTEQGDSAMYLCASSLDSGNYGYTFGSGTRLTVV.